What follows are 24 T cell receptor beta chains derived from one specimen sequenced in a study of T cell changes during pregnancy in multiple sclerosis. Only in-frame clones appear in the TCRdb table, and some are missing; sequencing was by immunoSEQ multiplex PCR. The sample holds tens of thousands of clones, just under 95% seen once. Sequenced material: peripheral blood, taken in the first trimester of pregnancy. The source of these receptors is a female donor with multiple sclerosis, enrolled in a pregnancy study.

The chain links TRBV15 to TRBJ2-1; TRBD1 matches at 7 bases. V dropped 1 base and J dropped 5; count of bases not matched to a gene: 5. The CDR3 has 15 residues. CDR1 is LNHNV, CDR2 YYDKDF, per germline (reference sequence). This CDR3 is CATSRGGTADNEQFF. In DNA, the CDR3 is TGTGCCACCAGCAGAGGGGGGACAGCCGACAATGAGCAGTTCTTC.

The genes are TRBV6-5 and TRBJ1-2, with 9 bases aligning to TRBD1. Germline CDR1 reads MNHEY; CDR2 reads SVGAGI. J was trimmed by 4 bases and V by 6 bases; bases with no gene match: 6. CDR3 size: 14 residues. For the CDR3, the DNA is TGTGCCAGCAGGCGGACAGGGGCTCTCTATGGCTACACCTTC. Translation gives CASRRTGALYGYTF.

The V call is TRBV12-5, the J call TRBJ1-2, with D possibly being TRBD1 (5 bases). The CDR3 is 14 residues long. V shed 0 bases and J shed 4 bases, with 9 bases lying between them. CDR1 and CDR2 from the germline V gene are LGHNT and FRNRAP. CDR3 loop: CASGLVGAPYGYTF. CDR3 DNA sequence: TGTGCTAGTGGTTTGGTAGGGGCTCCCTATGGCTACACCTTC.

The chain joins TRBV23-1 to TRBJ1-1, with D possibly TRBD1 on 6 matching bases. TRBV23-1 is an ORF for which the function is uncertain. The germline V and J ends were trimmed by 3 bases and 2 bases, with 16 bases remaining between them. The CDR3 sequence is 16 residues long. The CDR3 protein is CASSHPEGGGNTEAFF. CDR3 bases: TGCGCCAGCAGTCACCCCGAGGGAGGGGGAAACACTGAAGCTTTCTTT.

The gene calls are TRBV27 and TRBJ2-7, with D perhaps matching TRBD1 (5 bases). The V end lost 2 bases, the J end lost 3 bases, and 11 bases lay between the germline ends. Germline V lookup: CDR1 MNHEY, CDR2 SMNVEV (reference sequence). This CDR3 spans 14 amino acids. CDR3 sequence (DNA): TGTGCCAGCAGTTTAGGTGCAGGGTACTACGAGCAGTACTTC. Translating it yields CASSLGAGYYEQYF.

The chain couples TRBV4-2 to TRBJ2-4, with TRBD2 identical over 10 bases. The trim removed 0 bases at V and 0 bases at J, leaving 8 bases unmatched. This CDR3 contains 19 residues. Germline V gene data show CDR1 as LGHNA and CDR2 as YNFKEQ. The CDR3 nucleotides are TGTGCCAGCAGCCAAGAAGGTAGCGGGGGGCTACTAGCCAAAAACATTCAGTACTTC. It specifies CASSQEGSGGLLAKNIQYF.

A remark on this clone: One end of the junction does not line up with germline, which may come from a read error. The chain has TRBV4-3 and TRBJ1-1, with D maybe TRBD1 (5 bases). The CDR3 runs to 16 residues. Germline V gene data show CDR1 as LGHNA and CDR2 as YSLEER. The CDR3 nucleotides are TGCGCCAGCAGCCAAGGTACGGCGGGACGGCACACGGAAGCTTTCTTT. It yields the protein CASSQGTAGRHTEAFF.

The rearrangement uses TRBV18 and TRBJ2-2, with TRBD1 as a possible D gene (6 bases). The CDR3 sequence is 15 residues long. Trimming stripped 0 bases from V and 4 bases from J, with 9 bases between. Germline CDR1 reads KGHSH; CDR2 reads LQKENI. CDR3 protein: CASSPPTGLTGELFF. CDR3 sequence (DNA): TGTGCCAGCTCACCACCGACAGGCCTCACCGGGGAGCTGTTTTTT.

The rearrangement uses TRBV20-1 and TRBJ2-7; D is uncertain. The CDR3 extends over 11 amino acids. Trimming took off 5 bases at V and 5 bases at J, with 10 bases between the two ends. Germline loops: CDR1 DFQATT, CDR2 SNEGSKA (reference sequence). The CDR3 spells CSAGLLHEQYF. CDR3 coding DNA: TGCAGTGCTGGGCTCCTCCACGAGCAGTACTTC.

The V and J genes are TRBV9 and TRBJ1-4; D may be TRBD1 (5 bases). Trimming took 1 base from V and 8 from J, leaving 6 bases between them. Germline-derived CDR1 and CDR2 are SGDLS and YYNGEE. This CDR3 has 12 residues. CDR3 coding DNA: TGTGCCAGCAGCGTAACAGGCGAAAAACTGTTTTTT. Translating gives CASSVTGEKLFF.

The chain links TRBV19 to TRBJ1-1, with 12 bases fitting TRBD1. Germline V gives CDR1 LNHDA, CDR2 SQIVND (reference sequence). After removal of 7 bases from V and 11 bases from J, the junction contained 11 bases not matched to a gene. This CDR3 region has 14 residues. The CDR3 sequence is CASIGTGGVEVAFF. The DNA for the CDR3 is TGTGCCAGTATTGGGACAGGGGGCGTTGAGGTGGCTTTCTTT.

The chain is built from TRBV27 and TRBJ2-3, with TRBD1 matching 8 bases. The CDR3 has 16 residues. The J segment lost 7 bases and the V segment lost 8 bases, leaving 17 bases of the junction unmatched. Germline lookup yields CDR1 MNHEY and CDR2 SMNVEV (reference sequence). CDR3 sequence: CASVGSGRGRRNTQYF. The CDR3 region has the DNA TGTGCCAGCGTGGGGTCGGGCAGGGGGCGACGAAATACGCAGTATTTT.

This rearrangement joins TRBV18 to TRBJ1-5; possibly TRBD1 for D (5 bases). This CDR3 contains 20 residues. CDR1 is KGHSH, CDR2 LQKENI, per germline. V was trimmed by 2 bases and J by 0 bases, leaving 23 bases between them. The CDR3 DNA follows: TGTGCCAGCTCACCAGTCGGATCGAAGGGGCGGCGGTATAGCAATCAGCCCCAGCATTTT. It translates to CASSPVGSKGRRYSNQPQHF.

Of note for this clone: Other DNA sequences in this sample translate to the same CDR3. The genes are TRBV29-1 and TRBJ2-5; D might be TRBD2 (6 bases). CDR3 length: 13 residues. Trimming left V 5 bases short and J 1 base short, with 11 bases between. Germline V gene lookup returns CDR1 SQVTM and CDR2 ANQGSEA. The CDR3 spells CSVPRDFQETQYF. The CDR3 DNA sequence: TGCAGCGTTCCCCGGGACTTCCAAGAGACCCAGTACTTC.

The DNA for the CDR3 is TGTGCCAGCAGCTCACAGGGGGCCGGGGAGCTGTTTTTT. Protein product: CASSSQGAGELFF. The chain couples TRBV7-3 to TRBJ2-2; 8 nucleotides agree with TRBD1. Germline trimming cut 4 bases from V and 6 bases from J; bases unmatched to any gene: 1. The CDR3 spans 13 residues. Germline V lookup: CDR1 SGHTA, CDR2 FQGTGA.

This clone has a handful of counts. The chain is built from TRBV12-5 and TRBJ2-5; a possible D gene is TRBD1 (5 bases). The CDR3 is 14 residues long. Trimming took 5 bases from V and 1 from J, leaving 11 bases between them. In germline, CDR1 is LGHNT, CDR2 FRNRAP. This CDR3 reads CASGLPGPQETQYF. CDR3 in DNA: TGTGCTAGTGGTCTCCCAGGGCCCCAAGAGACCCAGTACTTC.

The chain employs TRBV15 and TRBJ1-1; 7 bases map to TRBD1. The CDR3 spans 13 residues. With V trimmed by 3 bases and J by 10 bases, 8 bases remained unmatched. Germline V gene data show CDR1 as LNHNV and CDR2 as YYDKDF (reference sequence). The CDR3 DNA is TGTGCCACCAGCAGGGCCTGGGACAGAGGAGCTTTCTTT. As protein: CATSRAWDRGAFF.

V usage is TRBV27 and J usage is TRBJ2-7; 8 bases align to TRBD1. The CDR3 totals 14 residues. CDR1 and CDR2 from the germline V gene are MNHEY and SMNVEV (reference sequence). Losses at the gene ends were 4 bases for V and 4 bases for J; bases not matched to a gene: 6. CDR3 in DNA: TGTGCCAGCAGTTCCCGGGACAGGACTTACGAGCAGTACTTC. It specifies CASSSRDRTYEQYF.

The chain combines TRBV7-2 with TRBJ1-5, with D tentatively TRBD1 (5 bases). V dropped 2 bases and J dropped 6 bases, with 11 bases sitting between them. This CDR3 has 14 residues. The germline V gene has CDR1 SGHTA and CDR2 FQGNSA. The CDR3 reads CASSLQGSSQPQHF. The CDR3 DNA follows: TGTGCCAGCAGCTTACAGGGTAGTAGTCAGCCCCAGCATTTT.

The J gene is TRBJ2-7, the V gene TRBV27; TRBD1 aligns across 11 bases. There are 14 residues in the CDR3. V lost 9 bases to trimming and J lost 3 bases; unmatched junction nucleotides: 7. From germline, CDR1 is MNHEY and CDR2 SMNVEV (reference sequence). CDR3 sequence: CASGQGAFHYEQYF. The DNA of the CDR3 is TGTGCCAGTGGACAGGGGGCCTTTCACTACGAGCAGTACTTC.

The chain is built from TRBV4-1 and TRBJ1-4; perhaps TRBD1 as D (5 bases). Trimming removed 4 bases at V and 5 bases at J, with 14 bases between. This CDR3 spans 15 amino acids. Germline-derived CDR1 and CDR2 are MGHRA and YSYEKL. CDR3 sequence: CASSLTVGGNEKLFF. DNA for the CDR3: TGCGCCAGCAGCCTTACGGTGGGGGGGAATGAAAAACTGTTTTTT.

This clone has only one observation. The V and J genes are TRBV18 and TRBJ2-4, with D perhaps matching TRBD1 (5 bases). V lost 2 bases and J 0 bases, leaving 14 bases between the germline ends. CDR3 length: 17 residues. Germline CDR1 reads KGHSH; CDR2 reads LQKENI. The CDR3, as DNA: TGTGCCAGCTCACCAGGGGCCAAGTCTTTAGCCAAAAACATTCAGTACTTC. Translating gives CASSPGAKSLAKNIQYF.

The chain couples TRBV4-3 to TRBJ1-3; D remains ambiguous. Germline V gene data show CDR1 as LGHNA and CDR2 as YSLEER. V was cut by 1 base and J by 0 bases, with 7 bases left in between. The length of the CDR3 is 15 residues. The CDR3 coding sequence is TGCGCCAGCAGCCAAGGAACGAGCTCTGGAAACACCATATATTTT. Amino acid sequence: CASSQGTSSGNTIYF.

V is TRBV5-1 and J is TRBJ2-1; 7 positions match TRBD1. The CDR3 totals 18 residues. V lost 4 bases to trimming and J lost 10 bases; unmatched junction nucleotides: 23. CDR1 and CDR2 (germline): SGHRS, YFSETQ. This CDR3 is CASSMPGQQVNVQLEQFF. The CDR3 DNA sequence: TGCGCCAGCAGCATGCCGGGACAGCAGGTGAATGTACAATTGGAGCAGTTCTTC.